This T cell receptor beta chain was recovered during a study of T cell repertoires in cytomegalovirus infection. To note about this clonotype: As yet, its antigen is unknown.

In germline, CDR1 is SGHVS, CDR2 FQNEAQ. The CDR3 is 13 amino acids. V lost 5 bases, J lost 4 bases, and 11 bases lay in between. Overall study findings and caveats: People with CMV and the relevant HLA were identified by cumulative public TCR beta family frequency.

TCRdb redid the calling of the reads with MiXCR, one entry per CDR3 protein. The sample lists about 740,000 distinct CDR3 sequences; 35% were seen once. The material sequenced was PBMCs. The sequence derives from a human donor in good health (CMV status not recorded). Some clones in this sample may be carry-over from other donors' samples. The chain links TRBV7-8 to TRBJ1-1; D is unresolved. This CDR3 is CASSQRGFTEAFF. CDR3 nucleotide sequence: TGTGCCAGCAGCCAACGGGGTTTCACTGAAGCTTTCTTT.